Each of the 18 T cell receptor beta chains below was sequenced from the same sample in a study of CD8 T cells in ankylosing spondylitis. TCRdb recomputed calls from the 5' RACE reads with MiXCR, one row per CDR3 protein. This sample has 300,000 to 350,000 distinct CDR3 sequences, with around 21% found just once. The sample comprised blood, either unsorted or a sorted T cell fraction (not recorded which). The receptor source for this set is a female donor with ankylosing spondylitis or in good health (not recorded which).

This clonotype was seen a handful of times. The CDR3 DNA follows: TGTGCCAGCAGCTTACCCACAGAGAGCTCCTACAATGAGCAGTTCTTC. Protein: CASSLPTESSYNEQFF. The V gene is TRBV7-9, the J gene TRBJ2-1; D remains unclear. The germline gives CDR1 SEHNR, CDR2 FQNEAQ (reference sequence). Trimming removed 2 bases at V and 0 bases at J, with 11 bases between. The CDR3 spans 16 residues. The whole variable domain, filled in from reference TRBV7-9 and TRBJ2-1, reads DTGVSQNPRHKITKRGQNVTFRCDPISEHNRLYWYRQTLGQGPEFLTYFQNEAQLEKSRLLSDRFSAERPKGSFSTLEIQRTEQGDSAMYLCASSLPTESSYNEQFFGPGTRLTVL.

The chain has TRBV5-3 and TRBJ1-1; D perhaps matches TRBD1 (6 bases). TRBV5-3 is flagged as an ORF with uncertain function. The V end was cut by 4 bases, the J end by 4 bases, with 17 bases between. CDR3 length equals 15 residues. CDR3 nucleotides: TGTGCCAGAAGCGAGGACGGGACAAGAAGCACTGAAGCTTTCTTT. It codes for CARSEDGTRSTEAFF.

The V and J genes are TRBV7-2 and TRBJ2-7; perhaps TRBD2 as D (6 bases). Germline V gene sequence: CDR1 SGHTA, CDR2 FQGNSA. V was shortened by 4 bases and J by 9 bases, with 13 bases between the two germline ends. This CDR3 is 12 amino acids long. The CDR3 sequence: CASSSGGYRQYF. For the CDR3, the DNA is TGTGCCAGCAGCTCTGGAGGGTACCGGCAGTACTTC.

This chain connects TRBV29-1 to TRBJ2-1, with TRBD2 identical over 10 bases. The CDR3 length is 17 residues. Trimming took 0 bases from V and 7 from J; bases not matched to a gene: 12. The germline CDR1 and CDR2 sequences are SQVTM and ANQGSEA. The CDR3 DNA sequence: TGCAGCGTTGAAGATTACCCTAGCGGGAGCGTAGTAAATGAGCAGTTCTTC. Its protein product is CSVEDYPSGSVVNEQFF.

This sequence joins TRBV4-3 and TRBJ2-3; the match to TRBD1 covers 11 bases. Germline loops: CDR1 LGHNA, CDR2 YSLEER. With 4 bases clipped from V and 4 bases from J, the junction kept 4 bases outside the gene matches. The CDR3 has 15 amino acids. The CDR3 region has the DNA TGCGCCAGCAGCCCCGGACAGGGGGCTCCAGATACGCAGTATTTT. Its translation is CASSPGQGAPDTQYF.

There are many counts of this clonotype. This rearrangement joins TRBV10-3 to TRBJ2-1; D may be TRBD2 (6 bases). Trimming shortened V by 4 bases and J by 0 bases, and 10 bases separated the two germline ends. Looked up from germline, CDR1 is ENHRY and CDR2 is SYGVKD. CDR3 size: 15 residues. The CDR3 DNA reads TGTGCCATCAGTGTTCAGACTAGCTCCTACAATGAGCAGTTCTTC. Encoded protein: CAISVQTSSYNEQFF.

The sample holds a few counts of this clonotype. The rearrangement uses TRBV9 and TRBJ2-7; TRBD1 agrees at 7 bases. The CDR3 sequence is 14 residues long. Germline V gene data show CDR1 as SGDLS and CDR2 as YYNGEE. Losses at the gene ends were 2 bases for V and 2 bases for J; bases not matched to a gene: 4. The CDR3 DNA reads TGTGCCAGCAGCGTCGGACAGGCCGCCTACGAGCAGTACTTC. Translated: CASSVGQAAYEQYF. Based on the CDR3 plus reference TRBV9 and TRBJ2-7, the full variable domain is DSGVTQTPKHLITATGQRVTLRCSPRSGDLSVYWYQQSLDQGLQFLIQYYNGEERAKGNILERFSAQQFPDLHSELNLSSLELGDSALYFCASSVGQAAYEQYFGPGTRLTVT.

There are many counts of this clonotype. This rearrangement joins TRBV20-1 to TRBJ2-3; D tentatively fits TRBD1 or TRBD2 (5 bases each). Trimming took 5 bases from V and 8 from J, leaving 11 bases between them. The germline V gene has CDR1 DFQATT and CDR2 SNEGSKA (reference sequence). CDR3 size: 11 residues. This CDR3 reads CSAPLGTTQYF. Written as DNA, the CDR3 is TGCAGTGCTCCCCTAGGGACTACGCAGTATTTT.

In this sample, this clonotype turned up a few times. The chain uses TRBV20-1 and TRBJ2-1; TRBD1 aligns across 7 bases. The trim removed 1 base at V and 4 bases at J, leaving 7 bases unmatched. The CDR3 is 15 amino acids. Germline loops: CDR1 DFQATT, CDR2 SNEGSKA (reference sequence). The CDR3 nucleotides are TGCAGTGCTAGAGCCCCGACAGGGCTGTACAATGAGCAGTTCTTC. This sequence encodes CSARAPTGLYNEQFF.

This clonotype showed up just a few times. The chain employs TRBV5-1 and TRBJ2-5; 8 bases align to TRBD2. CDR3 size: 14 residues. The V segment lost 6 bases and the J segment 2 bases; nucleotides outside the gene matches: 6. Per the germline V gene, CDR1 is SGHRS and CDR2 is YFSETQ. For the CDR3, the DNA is TGCGCCAGCACCCTTTCTAGCGGGCAAGAGACCCAGTACTTC. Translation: CASTLSSGQETQYF.

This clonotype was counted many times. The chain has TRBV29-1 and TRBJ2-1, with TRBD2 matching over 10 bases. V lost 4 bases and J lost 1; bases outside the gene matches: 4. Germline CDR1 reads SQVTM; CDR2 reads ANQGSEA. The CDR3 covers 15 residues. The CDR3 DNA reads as TGCAGCGTTGCTTTTAGCGGGAGGTCCTACAATGAGCAGTTCTTC. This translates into CSVAFSGRSYNEQFF.

CDR3 sequence: CASSPRGGYNSNEQFF. The CDR3 DNA reads as TGTGCCAGCTCACCACGCGGCGGGTACAATTCAAATGAGCAGTTCTTC. The chain combines TRBV18 with TRBJ2-1; weak D call: TRBD2 (5 bases). Germline assignment: CDR1 KGHSH and CDR2 LQKENI. V gave up 1 base and J gave up 7 bases, with 17 bases separating them. The CDR3 extends over 16 amino acids.

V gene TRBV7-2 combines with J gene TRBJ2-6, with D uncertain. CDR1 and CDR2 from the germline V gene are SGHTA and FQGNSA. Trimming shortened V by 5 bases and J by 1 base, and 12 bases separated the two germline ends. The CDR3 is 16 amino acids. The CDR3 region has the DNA TGTGCCAGCAGCGGTTCCCTGAGGTCTGGGGCCAACGTCCTGACTTTC. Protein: CASSGSLRSGANVLTF.

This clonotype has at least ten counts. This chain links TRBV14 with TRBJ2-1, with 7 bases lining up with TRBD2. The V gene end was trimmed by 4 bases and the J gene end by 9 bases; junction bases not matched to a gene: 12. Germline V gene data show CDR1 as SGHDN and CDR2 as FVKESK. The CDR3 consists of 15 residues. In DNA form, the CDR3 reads TGTGCCAGCAGCCTGCCGGGACTACCGTATGTTGAGCAGTTCTTC. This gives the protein CASSLPGLPYVEQFF.

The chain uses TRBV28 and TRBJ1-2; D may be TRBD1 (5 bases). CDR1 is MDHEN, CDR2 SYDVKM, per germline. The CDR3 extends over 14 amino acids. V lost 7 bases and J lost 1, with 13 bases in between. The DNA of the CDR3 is TGTGCCAGCATCCAGGGAAATTTTAACTATGGCTACACCTTC. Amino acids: CASIQGNFNYGYTF.

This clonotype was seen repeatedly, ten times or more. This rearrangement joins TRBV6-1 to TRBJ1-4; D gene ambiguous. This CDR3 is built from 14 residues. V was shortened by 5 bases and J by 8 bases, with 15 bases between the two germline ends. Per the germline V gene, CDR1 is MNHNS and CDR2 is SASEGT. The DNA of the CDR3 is TGTGCCAGCAGTCCGGACGCGTGGGGAGAAAAACTGTTTTTT. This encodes CASSPDAWGEKLFF.

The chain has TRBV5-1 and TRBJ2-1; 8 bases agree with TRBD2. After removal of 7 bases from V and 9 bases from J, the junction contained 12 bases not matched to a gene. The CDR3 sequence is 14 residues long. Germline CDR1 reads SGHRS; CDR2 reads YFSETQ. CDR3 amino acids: CASGSAGAVGEQFF. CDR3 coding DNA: TGCGCCAGCGGGTCAGCGGGAGCGGTGGGTGAGCAGTTCTTC.

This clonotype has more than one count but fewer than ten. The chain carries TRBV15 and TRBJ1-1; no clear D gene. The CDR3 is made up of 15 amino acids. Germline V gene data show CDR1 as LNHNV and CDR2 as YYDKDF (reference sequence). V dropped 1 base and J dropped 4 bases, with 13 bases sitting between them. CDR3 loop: CATSRGVGFRTEAFF. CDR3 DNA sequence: TGTGCCACCAGCAGAGGGGTAGGGTTCCGCACTGAAGCTTTCTTT. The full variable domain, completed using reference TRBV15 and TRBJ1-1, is DAMVIQNPRYQVTQFGKPVTLSCSQTLNHNVMYWYQQKSSQAPKLLFHYYDKDFNNEADTPDNFQSRRPNTSFCFLDIRSPGLGDTAMYLCATSRGVGFRTEAFFGQGTRLTVV.